The 9 T cell receptor beta chains below all came from one sample that was sequenced in a study of blood T cell repertoires in COVID-19. Profiled with immunoSEQ multiplex PCR; TCRdb holds only in-frame clones, not every one. In the table there are roughly 150,000 clones, 83% of which are singletons. The sample consisted of peripheral blood. Receptor source: a woman over 75 with acute or convalescent COVID-19.

The V call is TRBV15, the J call TRBJ2-2; 8 bases agree with TRBD1. The trim removed 3 bases at V and 0 bases at J, leaving 0 bases unmatched. CDR3 length equals 15 residues. Germline CDR1 LNHNV, CDR2 YYDKDF (reference sequence). The CDR3 nucleotides are TGTGCCACCAGCAGGGACAGGGCGAACACCGGGGAGCTGTTTTTT. It translates to CATSRDRANTGELFF.

This clone was recorded only once. V gene TRBV6-5 combines with J gene TRBJ1-2; 10 nucleotides agree with TRBD1. Per the germline V gene, CDR1 is MNHEY and CDR2 is SVGAGI. This CDR3 is built from 15 residues. Unmatched junction bases numbered 7, after V lost 5 bases and J lost 4 bases. The CDR3 reads CASSNPGQGTYGYTF. The CDR3, as DNA: TGTGCCAGCAGTAATCCGGGACAGGGGACCTATGGCTACACCTTC.

The chain uses TRBV6-5 and TRBJ1-4; tentatively, D is TRBD1 (5 bases). V lost 7 bases, J lost 7 bases, and 13 bases lay in between. Germline V gene data show CDR1 as MNHEY and CDR2 as SVGAGI. The CDR3 loop spans 13 amino acids. The chain's CDR3 is CASTQGAGEKLFF. The CDR3 region has the DNA TGTGCCAGCACCCAGGGTGCAGGTGAAAAACTGTTTTTT.

With regard to this clone: The same CDR3 can be traced to other DNA sequences in this sample. This chain uses TRBV19 with TRBJ2-5; TRBD2 matches at 7 bases. The CDR3 covers 14 residues. Trimming at V came to 3 bases and at J to 5 bases, leaving 6 bases not matched to a gene. Germline V lookup: CDR1 LNHDA, CDR2 SQIVND (reference sequence). The CDR3 loop is CASSIGLGGETQYF. CDR3 DNA sequence: TGTGCCAGTAGTATTGGTCTGGGGGGGGAGACCCAGTACTTC. Supplemented by reference TRBV19 and TRBJ2-5, the full variable domain reads DGGITQSPKYLFRKEGQNVTLSCEQNLNHDAMYWYRQDPGQGLRLIYYSQIVNDFQKGDIAEGYSVSREKKESFPLTVTSAQKNPTAFYLCASSIGLGGETQYFGPGTRLLVL.

This sequence joins TRBV15 and TRBJ2-6; D perhaps matches TRBD1 (6 bases). The V end was cut by 0 bases, the J end by 3 bases, with 15 bases between. The CDR3 has 18 amino acids. Germline V gives CDR1 LNHNV, CDR2 YYDKDF (reference sequence). The CDR3 DNA follows: TGTGCCACCAGCAGAGAGAGACAGGTTTCTGGTGGGGCCAACGTCCTGACTTTC. Encoded protein: CATSRERQVSGGANVLTF.

The V gene is TRBV19, the J gene TRBJ2-1, with 8 nucleotides matching TRBD2. The CDR3 runs 14 residues. The V gene end was trimmed by 3 bases and the J gene end by 7 bases; junction bases not matched to a gene: 5. Per the germline V gene, CDR1 is LNHDA and CDR2 is SQIVND (reference sequence). The CDR3 DNA reads TGTGCCAGTAGTATTACGGGAGGGTCTAATGAGCAGTTCTTC. Translation: CASSITGGSNEQFF.

This sequence joins TRBV7-6 and TRBJ1-5; a possible D gene is TRBD1 (5 bases). This CDR3 contains 15 residues. Germline assignment: CDR1 SGHVS and CDR2 FNYEAQ. V lost 5 bases and J 3 bases, leaving 14 bases between the germline ends. This CDR3 is CASSATGDNNQPQHF. The CDR3 coding sequence is TGTGCCAGCAGCGCAACAGGTGATAACAATCAGCCCCAGCATTTT.

This clone was counted a single time. This chain joins TRBV29-1 and TRBJ2-3; 9 nucleotides match TRBD1. Germline CDR1 and CDR2: SQVTM and ANQGSEA. The CDR3 has 14 amino acids. Germline trimming cut 4 bases from V and 2 bases from J; bases unmatched to any gene: 4. In nucleotides, the CDR3 is TGCAGCGTTGCCCGGGACAGGGACACAGATACGCAGTATTTT. As protein: CSVARDRDTDTQYF.

The genes are TRBV7-2 and TRBJ2-6; D unresolved. Germline CDR1 reads SGHTA; CDR2 reads FQGNSA. This CDR3 has 13 residues. V was pared by 8 bases and J by 0 bases, with 5 bases between. The CDR3 DNA reads TGTGCCAGCGCAGGCTCTGGGGCCAACGTCCTGACTTTC. Translated, it gives CASAGSGANVLTF.